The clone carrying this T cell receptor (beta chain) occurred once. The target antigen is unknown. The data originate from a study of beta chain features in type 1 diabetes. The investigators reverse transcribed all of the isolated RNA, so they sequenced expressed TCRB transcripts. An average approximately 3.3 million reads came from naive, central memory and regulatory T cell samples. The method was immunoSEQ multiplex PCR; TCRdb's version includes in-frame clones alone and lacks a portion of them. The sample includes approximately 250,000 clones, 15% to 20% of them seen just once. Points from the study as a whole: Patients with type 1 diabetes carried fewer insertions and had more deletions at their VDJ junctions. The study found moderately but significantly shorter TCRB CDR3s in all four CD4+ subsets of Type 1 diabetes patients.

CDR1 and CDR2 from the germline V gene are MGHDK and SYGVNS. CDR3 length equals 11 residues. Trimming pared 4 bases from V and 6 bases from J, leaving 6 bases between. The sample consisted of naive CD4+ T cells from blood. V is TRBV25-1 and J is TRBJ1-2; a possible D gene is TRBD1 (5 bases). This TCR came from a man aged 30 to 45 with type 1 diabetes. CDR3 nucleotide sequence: TGTGCCAGCAGTGTGGGGGATGGCTACACCTTC. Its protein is CASSVGDGYTF.